In its sample, the clone carrying this T cell receptor beta chain was seen many times. Antigen unknown. The missing CDR3 end, 3 residues past where the read stops, is filled in from the germline J gene. The entry originates in a study of T cell clonality in common variable immunodeficiency. General study points: Patient heterogeneity in the CVID cohort limited correlations between repertoire features and clinical complications. What drives increased CVID clonality needs T cell subpopulation sequencing. In common variable immunodeficiency, TCR beta chains reportedly carried fewer deletions and N-nucleotide insertions. Compared with healthy controls, CVID subjects showed increased TCRbeta clonality, mostly in about a third.

Sequenced by immunoSEQ multiplex PCR; TCRdb stores in-frame clones only, minus some. The sample presents 40,000 to 65,000 clones, none singletons. This CDR3 has 12 amino acids. V dropped 4 bases and J dropped 3 bases, with 4 bases sitting between them. Germline assignment: CDR1 KGHSY and CDR2 FQNENV. The chain links TRBV16 to TRBJ1-5; D is uncertain. The receptor comes from a person aged 18-70 years in good health. Input material: peripheral blood mononuclear cells. The CDR3 bases that were read are TGTGCCAGCAGCCCGTACAATCAGCCC. Amino acid sequence: CASSPYNQP. The entire CDR3 is CASSPYNQPQHF.